A single sample is the source of the 29 T cell receptor beta chains below, sequenced in a study of cytomegalovirus exposure and HLA in healthy donors. With 60 Vbeta and 13 Jbeta primers, the PCR was carried out. Sequenced by immunoSEQ multiplex PCR; TCRdb stores in-frame clones only, minus some. The table includes around 130,000 clones, about 80% detected once. Sequences were obtained from PBMCs. Every receptor here comes from a male donor in good health and CMV-seronegative.

V and J are TRBV28 and TRBJ1-2; no firm D call. Per the germline V gene, CDR1 is MDHEN and CDR2 is SYDVKM. There are 13 residues in the CDR3. Trimming removed 2 bases from V and 4 bases from J, with 8 bases in between. CDR3 amino acids: CASSLGQTYGYTF. Here the CDR3 DNA reads TGTGCCAGCAGTTTAGGGCAGACCTATGGCTACACCTTC.

The chain employs TRBV6-6 and TRBJ1-5, with unresolved D. With 4 bases removed from V and 1 base from J, the gap between germline ends came to 8 bases. Looked up from germline, CDR1 is MNHNY and CDR2 is SVGAGI (reference sequence). The CDR3 runs to 14 residues. Here the CDR3 DNA reads TGTGCCAGCAGTTCCTCACAGAGCAATCAGCCCCAGCATTTT. As protein: CASSSSQSNQPQHF.

Concerning this clone itself: This specimen includes other DNA sequences encoding the same CDR3. The J gene is TRBJ1-1, the V gene TRBV11-2; D remains unclear. CDR1 SGHAT and CDR2 FQNNGV come from the germline V gene. Deletions cut 1 base from V and 5 bases from J, with 8 bases between. The CDR3 sequence is 13 residues long. The CDR3: CASSLGAGTEAFF. The CDR3 nucleotides are TGTGCCAGCAGCTTAGGCGCGGGGACTGAAGCTTTCTTT.

V usage is TRBV6-1 and J usage is TRBJ1-6; weak D call: TRBD1 (5 bases). V was shortened by 4 bases and J by 0 bases, with 19 bases between the two germline ends. Germline CDR1 and CDR2: MNHNS and SASEGT. This CDR3 is 19 amino acids long. The CDR3: CASSGSRGFNSSYNSPLHF. In nucleotides, the CDR3 is TGTGCCAGCAGTGGGTCGCGGGGCTTTAACAGCTCCTATAATTCACCCCTCCACTTT.

The gene calls are TRBV29-1 and TRBJ1-2; unclear D gene. CDR3 length: 16 residues. Germline V lookup: CDR1 SQVTM, CDR2 ANQGSEA. Trimming took off 3 bases at V and 1 base at J, with 18 bases between the two ends. The CDR3 nucleotides are TGCAGCGTTGACCTCCCTGGAGGGTCCCTTAACTATGGCTACACCTTC. This sequence encodes CSVDLPGGSLNYGYTF.

The V call is TRBV5-1, the J call TRBJ2-1; 15 nucleotides align to TRBD2. Looked up from germline, CDR1 is SGHRS and CDR2 is YFSETQ. The V segment lost 4 bases and the J segment 9 bases; nucleotides outside the gene matches: 11. The CDR3 is 17 residues long. The DNA for the CDR3 is TGCGCCAGCAGCGCTAGGACTAGCGGGAGGGTTGAGGGTGAGCAGTTCTTC. Its translation: CASSARTSGRVEGEQFF.

Concerning this clone: The junction departs from germline at one end; a sequencing error may be responsible. V usage is TRBV19 and J usage is TRBJ2-6; TRBD1 might be the D (5 bases). The CDR3 spans 15 residues. CDR1 and CDR2 (germline): LNHDA, SQIVND (reference sequence). DNA for the CDR3: TGTGCCAGTAAAGGCGAAAGCTCTGGGGCCAACGGCCTGACTTTC. This gives the protein CASKGESSGANGLTF.

This clone was seen once. This chain uses TRBV19 with TRBJ2-5; D possibly corresponds to TRBD1 (6 bases). This CDR3 has 14 residues. V shed 9 bases and J shed 1 base, with 15 bases lying between them. Germline V gene sequence: CDR1 LNHDA, CDR2 SQIVND (reference sequence). The CDR3 here is CASKISTGQETQYF. In nucleotides, the CDR3 is TGTGCCAGCAAAATATCGACAGGCCAAGAGACCCAGTACTTC.

In this sample, this clone turned up once. V is TRBV9 and J is TRBJ2-5; 9 bases are a match to TRBD1. Near its end, the DNA agrees better with TRBJ2-7, so the J call may be wrong. Germline V gene data show CDR1 as SGDLS and CDR2 as YYNGEE. There are 15 residues in the CDR3. The CDR3 here is CASSVEWTGAYEQYF. The CDR3 bases are TGTGCCAGCAGCGTAGAGTGGACAGGGGCCTACGAGCAGTACTTC.

The chain carries TRBV27 and TRBJ2-5, with 7 bases fitting TRBD2. CDR1 MNHEY and CDR2 SMNVEV come from the germline V gene (reference sequence). The CDR3 consists of 15 residues. The trim removed 2 bases at V and 4 bases at J, leaving 7 bases unmatched. The CDR3 here is CASSLAGRDAETQYF. The CDR3 region has the DNA TGTGCCAGCAGTTTAGCAGGGAGGGACGCAGAGACCCAGTACTTC.

This clone has more than one count but fewer than ten. The chain has TRBV5-6 and TRBJ2-5; 7 bases map to TRBD1. The V and J ends lost 3 bases and 2 bases, in that order; junction bases with no gene match: 7. Germline assignment: CDR1 SGHDT and CDR2 YYEEEE. The CDR3 consists of 15 residues. CDR3 sequence: CASSSGQRVQETQYF. In DNA form, the CDR3 reads TGTGCCAGCAGCTCGGGACAGAGGGTTCAAGAGACCCAGTACTTC.

The chain couples TRBV30 to TRBJ2-1; the D gene is possibly TRBD2 (5 bases). Looked up from germline, CDR1 is GTSNPN and CDR2 is SVGIG (reference sequence). V lost 2 bases and J 4 bases, leaving 12 bases between the germline ends. The CDR3 covers 14 residues. The CDR3 loop is CAWSIPGSYNEQFF. The CDR3 bases are TGTGCCTGGAGTATACCGGGATCTTACAATGAGCAGTTCTTC. The full variable domain, completed using reference TRBV30 and TRBJ2-1, is SQTIHQWPATLVQPVGSPLSLECTVEGTSNPNLYWYRQAAGRGLQLLFYSVGIGQISSEVPQNLSASRPQDRQFILSSKKLLLSDSGFYLCAWSIPGSYNEQFFGPGTRLTVL.

The chain couples TRBV18 to TRBJ2-5; D ambiguous. CDR3 length equals 13 residues. Between the trimmed V and J ends, which lost 1 base and 2 bases, there was a span of 5 bases. Germline V lookup: CDR1 KGHSH, CDR2 LQKENI. CDR3 sequence reads: CASSPRAQETQYF. The CDR3 DNA is TGTGCCAGCTCACCACGGGCGCAAGAGACCCAGTACTTC.

V is TRBV7-2 and J is TRBJ2-7; D might be TRBD1 (5 bases). This CDR3 is 13 amino acids long. Germline CDR1 is SGHTA and CDR2 is FQGNSA. V was trimmed by 5 bases and J by 4 bases, leaving 12 bases between them. The CDR3 DNA reads TGTGCCAGCAGCCCCAGGGCCGGATACGAGCAGTACTTC. Protein product: CASSPRAGYEQYF.

This clone was found a few times. The chain carries TRBV29-1 and TRBJ1-1, with a weak D call TRBD1 (5 bases). V was cut by 3 bases and J by 2 bases, with 10 bases left in between. The CDR3 runs 13 residues. From germline, CDR1 is SQVTM and CDR2 ANQGSEA. The CDR3 DNA follows: TGCAGCGTTGAGCCCCAGGGCAACACTGAAGCTTTCTTT. It translates to CSVEPQGNTEAFF. The variable domain in full, completed from reference TRBV29-1 and TRBJ1-1, reads SAVISQKPSRDICQRGTSLTIQCQVDSQVTMMFWYRQQPGQSLTLIATANQGSEATYESGFVIDKFPISRPNLTFSTLTVSNMSPEDSSIYLCSVEPQGNTEAFFGQGTRLTVV.

This clone has more than one count but fewer than ten. This chain links TRBV30 with TRBJ1-6; D is possibly TRBD1 (5 bases). The germline V gene encodes CDR1 GTSNPN and CDR2 SVGIG (reference sequence). With 0 bases removed from V and 3 bases from J, the gap between germline ends came to 18 bases. The CDR3 totals 18 residues. The CDR3 DNA reads as TGTGCCTGGAGTGTACAGGTGGCAGAAAATTACTATAATTCACCCCTCCACTTT. Protein product: CAWSVQVAENYYNSPLHF.

V is TRBV5-1 and J is TRBJ2-7, with TRBD1 matching 7 bases. Germline V lookup: CDR1 SGHRS, CDR2 YFSETQ. This CDR3 comprises 14 residues. V was clipped by 3 bases and J by 3 bases; unmatched bases: 6. Here the CDR3 reads CASSSPGQFYEQYF. Here the CDR3 DNA reads TGCGCCAGCAGCTCGCCGGGACAGTTCTACGAGCAGTACTTC.

V usage is TRBV25-1 and J usage is TRBJ2-5; possible D gene TRBD2, 5 bases. This CDR3 has 16 amino acids. Trimming removed 6 bases from V and 2 bases from J, with 19 bases in between. Per germline, CDR1 MGHDK and CDR2 SYGVNS. As DNA, the CDR3 is TGTGCCAGCAGGCCCCCGGGGTCACCACAACAAGAGACCCAGTACTTC. Amino acids: CASRPPGSPQQETQYF.

The V and J genes are TRBV9 and TRBJ2-5; a possible D gene is TRBD2 (5 bases). The V gene lost 3 bases and the J gene lost 0 bases, with 15 bases spanning the gap. There are 16 residues in the CDR3. Germline CDR1 is SGDLS and CDR2 is YYNGEE. Here the CDR3 DNA reads TGTGCCAGCAGCGCCAGCGGCTCGACGTACCAAGAGACCCAGTACTTC. Translating it yields CASSASGSTYQETQYF.

This clone was observed a handful of times. The chain combines TRBV6-1 with TRBJ2-3, with 8 bases identical to TRBD2. CDR3 length: 14 amino acids. V was clipped by 2 bases and J by 4 bases; unmatched bases: 2. Germline CDR1 reads MNHNS; CDR2 reads SASEGT. CDR3 in DNA: TGTGCCAGCAGTGAACTAGCGGGCGCAGATACGCAGTATTTT. Encoded protein: CASSELAGADTQYF.

This chain connects TRBV19 to TRBJ2-3; 7 nucleotides line up with TRBD2. J gave up 0 bases and V 3 bases, and 6 bases lay outside the gene matches. The CDR3 covers 16 residues. Per the germline V gene, CDR1 is LNHDA and CDR2 is SQIVND (reference sequence). CDR3 nucleotide sequence: TGTGCCAGTAGTATCTTAAGCGGGGCTAGCACAGATACGCAGTATTTT. It codes for CASSILSGASTDTQYF.

About this clone itself: Other DNA variants within this sample encode the same CDR3. The chain is built from TRBV5-4 and TRBJ1-1, with D perhaps TRBD1 (6 bases). The CDR3 is made up of 14 amino acids. V lost 4 bases and J lost 2, with 12 bases in between. Per germline, CDR1 SGHNT and CDR2 YYREEE (reference sequence). The CDR3 loop reads CASSLGGGNTEAFF. The CDR3 nucleotides are TGTGCCAGCAGCCTGGGGGGGGGCAACACTGAAGCTTTCTTT.

This chain links TRBV7-9 with TRBJ1-1; D remains ambiguous. V lost 5 bases and J 7 bases, leaving 8 bases between the germline ends. This CDR3 is 11 amino acids long. Per the germline V gene, CDR1 is SEHNR and CDR2 is FQNEAQ (reference sequence). The CDR3 spells CASSQYIEAFF. The DNA of the CDR3 is TGTGCCAGCAGCCAATACATTGAAGCTTTCTTT.

This clone was observed a handful of times. V is TRBV5-1 and J is TRBJ2-7, with TRBD1 as a possible D gene (5 bases). V lost 4 bases and J 8 bases, leaving 16 bases between the germline ends. This CDR3 contains 13 residues. Germline V gene data show CDR1 as SGHRS and CDR2 as YFSETQ. This CDR3 reads CASSGVQGSKQYF. CDR3 nucleotides: TGCGCCAGCAGCGGCGTTCAGGGTAGCAAGCAGTACTTC.

V and J are TRBV4-1 and TRBJ2-6, with D uncertain. The V end was cut by 0 bases, the J end by 1 base, with 7 bases between. Germline lookup yields CDR1 MGHRA and CDR2 YSYEKL. This CDR3 contains 16 residues. The CDR3 coding sequence is TGCGCCAGCAGCCAAGAGCCCGGGTCTGGGGCCAACGTCCTGACTTTC. It encodes CASSQEPGSGANVLTF.

This clone was detected only a few times. This chain uses TRBV30 with TRBJ1-1, with D possibly matching TRBD1 (6 bases). The CDR3 has 16 residues. The ends were cut back, 0 bases at V and 0 bases at J, with 14 bases in the middle. Germline CDR1 reads GTSNPN; CDR2 reads SVGIG (reference sequence). CDR3 sequence reads: CAWSVLSWTVNTEAFF. The CDR3 coding sequence is TGTGCCTGGAGTGTATTATCCTGGACAGTGAACACTGAAGCTTTCTTT.

As concerns this clone: One end of the junction varies from germline; a read error may be responsible. This chain links TRBV7-9 with TRBJ1-6, with D hard to call. Germline assignment: CDR1 SEHNR and CDR2 FQNEAQ (reference sequence). CDR3 length: 16 amino acids. DNA of the CDR3: TGTTCCAGCAGCCCCGGACTGGGCGTAGGTAATTCACCCCTCCACTTT. This translates into CSSSPGLGVGNSPLHF.

V usage is TRBV10-1 and J usage is TRBJ2-7, with 11 bases matching TRBD1. The CDR3 has 19 amino acids. V shed 3 bases, J shed 2 bases, and the junction held 15 bases outside the gene matches. Germline V gene sequence: CDR1 WNHNN, CDR2 SYGVQD (reference sequence). Here the CDR3 DNA reads TGCGCCAGCAGTGACCCTCGGACAGGGGGCCTAGGGGCTCCCTACGAGCAGTACTTC. It is translated as CASSDPRTGGLGAPYEQYF.

The CDR3 DNA sequence: TGTGCCAGTGACAGCTATGATACGCAGTATTTT. Protein sequence: CASDSYDTQYF. The rearrangement joins TRBV19 to TRBJ2-3; D possibly corresponds to TRBD1 (5 bases). The germline V gene has CDR1 LNHDA and CDR2 SQIVND (reference sequence). The ends were cut back, 8 bases at V and 6 bases at J, with 9 bases in the middle. The CDR3 is 11 amino acids.